This TCR beta chain was obtained from a study of identical twins. Findings of the study overall: Insertions ran lower in abundant cord blood beta clonotypes, though not in memory repertoires. Analyses based on zero insertions could be partly confounded by invariant MAIT and iNKT cells.

Each CDR3 protein is one row after TCRdb ran MiXCR on the 5' RACE reads. This table holds under 300,000 distinct CDR3 sequences, about 8.3% found once. This clonotype has just a few counts. Antigen specificity is unknown. The same sample was also studied in work on yellow fever vaccine responses in identical twins.

The TCR originated in a young woman in good health. Sequencing used CD8+ T cells sorted from blood.

This chain's CDR3 is CSAGSADGHPSGANVLTF. In DNA form, the CDR3 reads TGCAGTGCTGGATCCGCGGACGGCCACCCCTCTGGGGCCAACGTCCTGACTTTC. This chain links TRBV20-1 with TRBJ2-6; D not resolved. The V and J ends lost 5 bases and 0 bases respectively, with 20 bases between them. CDR1 is DFQATT and CDR2 is SNEGSKA in the germline V gene (reference sequence). The CDR3 totals 18 residues.